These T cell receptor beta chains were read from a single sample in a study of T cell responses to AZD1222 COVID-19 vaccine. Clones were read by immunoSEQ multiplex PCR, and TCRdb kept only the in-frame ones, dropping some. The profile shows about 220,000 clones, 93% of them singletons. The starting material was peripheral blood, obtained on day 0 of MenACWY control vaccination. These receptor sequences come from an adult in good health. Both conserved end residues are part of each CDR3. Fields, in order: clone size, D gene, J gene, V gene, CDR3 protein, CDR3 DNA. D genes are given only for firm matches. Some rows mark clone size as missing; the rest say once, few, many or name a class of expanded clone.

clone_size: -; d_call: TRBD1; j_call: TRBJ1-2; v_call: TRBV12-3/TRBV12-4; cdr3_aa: CASTLRGGAVYTF; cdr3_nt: TGTGCCAGCACCTTGAGAGGGGGCGCAGTCTACACCTTC
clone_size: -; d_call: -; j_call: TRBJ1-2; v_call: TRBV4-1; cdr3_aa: CASSQVSRVNYGYTF; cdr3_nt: TGCGCCAGCAGCCAAGTTTCCAGGGTTAACTATGGCTACACCTTC
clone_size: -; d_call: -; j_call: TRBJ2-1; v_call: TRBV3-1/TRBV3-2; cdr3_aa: CASSRGARKEQFF; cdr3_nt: TGTGCCAGCAGCCGAGGGGCCCGGAAAGAGCAGTTCTTC
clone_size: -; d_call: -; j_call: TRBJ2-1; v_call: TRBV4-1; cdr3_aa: CASRLDSRSYNEQFF; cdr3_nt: TGCGCCAGCAGACTGGACAGCCGCTCCTACAATGAGCAGTTCTTC
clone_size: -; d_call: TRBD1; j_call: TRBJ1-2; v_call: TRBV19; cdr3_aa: CASRSRDRVKANYGYTF; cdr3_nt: TGTGCCAGTAGAAGCCGGGACAGGGTTAAAGCTAACTATGGCTACACCTTC
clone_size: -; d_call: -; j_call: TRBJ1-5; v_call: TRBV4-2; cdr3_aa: CASSQVSRGVQPQHF; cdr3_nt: TGTGCCAGCAGCCAAGTTAGTAGGGGAGTTCAGCCCCAGCATTTT
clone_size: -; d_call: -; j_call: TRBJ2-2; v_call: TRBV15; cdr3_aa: CATSRARAAVRTGELFF; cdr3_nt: TGTGCCACCAGCAGAGCCAGGGCGGCGGTTCGCACCGGGGAGCTGTTTTTT
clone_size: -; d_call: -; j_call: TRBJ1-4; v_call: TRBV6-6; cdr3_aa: CASSYGEGGTNEKLFF; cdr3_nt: TGTGCCAGCAGTTACGGGGAAGGGGGGACTAATGAAAAACTGTTTTTT
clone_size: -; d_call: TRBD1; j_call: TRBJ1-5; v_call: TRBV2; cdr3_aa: CASKVGTGDQPQHF; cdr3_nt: TGTGCCAGCAAAGTCGGGACAGGGGATCAGCCCCAGCATTTT
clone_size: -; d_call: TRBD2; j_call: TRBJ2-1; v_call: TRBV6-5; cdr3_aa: CASSGLAGEQFF; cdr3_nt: TGTGCCAGCAGCGGACTAGCGGGCGAGCAGTTCTTC
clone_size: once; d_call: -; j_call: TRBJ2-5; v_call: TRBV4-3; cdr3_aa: CASSLTGTLQETQYF; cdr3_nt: TGCGCCAGCAGCCTAACGGGGACCTTACAAGAGACCCAGTACTTC
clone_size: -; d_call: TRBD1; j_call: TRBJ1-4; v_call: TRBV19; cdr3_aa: CASSGTGGPFNEKLFF; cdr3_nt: TGTGCCAGTAGTGGGACAGGGGGTCCGTTCAATGAAAAACTGTTTTTT
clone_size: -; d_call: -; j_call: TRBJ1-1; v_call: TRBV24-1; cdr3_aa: CATSDPSVPNTEAFF; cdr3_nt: TGTGCCACCAGTGACCCGTCGGTACCGAACACTGAAGCTTTCTTT
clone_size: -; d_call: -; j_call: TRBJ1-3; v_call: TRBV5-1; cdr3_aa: CASSSHDGLGNTIYF; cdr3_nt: TGCGCCAGCAGCTCACACGACGGGCTGGGAAACACCATATATTTT
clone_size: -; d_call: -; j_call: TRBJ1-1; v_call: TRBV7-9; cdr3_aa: CASSLAGGPEAFF; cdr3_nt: TGTGCCAGCAGCTTAGCGGGCGGCCCTGAAGCTTTCTTT
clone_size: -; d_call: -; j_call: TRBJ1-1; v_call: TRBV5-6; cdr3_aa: CASSLLKAEAFF; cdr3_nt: TGTGCCAGCAGCTTGCTGAAGGCTGAAGCTTTCTTT
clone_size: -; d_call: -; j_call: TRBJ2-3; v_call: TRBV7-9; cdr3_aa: CASSLGAATDTQYF; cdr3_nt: TGTGCCAGCAGCTTAGGTGCAGCCACAGATACGCAGTATTTT
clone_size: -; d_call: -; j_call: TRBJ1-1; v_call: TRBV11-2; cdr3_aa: CASSLGGRTEAFF; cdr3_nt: TGTGCCAGCAGCTTAGGGGGTCGCACTGAAGCTTTCTTT
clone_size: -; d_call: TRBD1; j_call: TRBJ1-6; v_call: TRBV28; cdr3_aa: CASSWDRNSPLHF; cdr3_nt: TGTGCCAGCAGTTGGGACAGAAATTCACCCCTCCACTTT
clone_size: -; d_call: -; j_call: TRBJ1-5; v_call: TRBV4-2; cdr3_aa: CASSLAFPGQGGQPQHF; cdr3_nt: TGTGCCAGCAGCCTCGCCTTTCCGGGACAAGGGGGGCAGCCCCAGCATTTT
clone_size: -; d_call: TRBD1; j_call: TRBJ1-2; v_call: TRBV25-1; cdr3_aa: CASATIRDRGPEDGYTF; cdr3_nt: TGTGCCAGCGCGACGATTAGGGACAGGGGGCCCGAGGATGGCTACACCTTC
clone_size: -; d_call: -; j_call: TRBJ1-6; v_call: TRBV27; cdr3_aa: CASSLFGGTGGPLHF; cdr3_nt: TGTGCCAGCAGTTTATTTGGAGGCACGGGGGGACCCCTCCACTTT
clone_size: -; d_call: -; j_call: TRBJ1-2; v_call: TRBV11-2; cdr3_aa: CASSLERSYGYTF; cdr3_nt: TGTGCCAGCAGCTTAGAGCGATCCTATGGCTACACCTTC
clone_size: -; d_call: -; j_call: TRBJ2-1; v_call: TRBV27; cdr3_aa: CASSSPQSYRSYNEQFF; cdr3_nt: TGTGCCAGCAGTTCCCCCCAATCTTACCGTTCCTACAATGAGCAGTTCTTC
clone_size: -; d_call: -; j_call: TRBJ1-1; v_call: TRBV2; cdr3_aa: CASSERSQNTEAFF; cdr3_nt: TGTGCCAGCAGTGAGAGGAGCCAGAACACTGAAGCTTTCTTT
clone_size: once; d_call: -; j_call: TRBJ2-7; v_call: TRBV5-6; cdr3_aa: CASRFLQGEQYF; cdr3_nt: TGTGCCAGCAGGTTTCTCCAGGGGGAGCAGTACTTC
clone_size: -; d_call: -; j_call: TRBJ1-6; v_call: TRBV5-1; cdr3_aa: CASSFGGSYNSPLHF; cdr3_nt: TGCGCCAGCAGCTTTGGAGGCTCCTATAATTCACCCCTCCACTTT